The rows below give T cell receptor beta chains drawn from one sample of a study of cytomegalovirus exposure and HLA in healthy donors. This table comes from immunoSEQ multiplex PCR, and its TCRdb copy is limited to in-frame clones, with some not included. This table holds about 94,000 clones, around 66% found once. Sequencing was performed on PBMCs. Receptors were obtained from a man younger than 40 in good health and CMV-seronegative. Both conserved end residues are part of each CDR3. The D gene is left open where the match is weak. A clone size is listed for some rows: how often the clone was seen (once, few, many), or a class if it is expanded.

V: TRBV5-4; size: few; J: TRBJ2-5; D: TRBD2; DNA: TGTGCCAGCAGCTTGTCCCTAGCGGGACAAGAGACCCAGTACTTC; CDR3: CASSLSLAGQETQYF
V: TRBV7-2; size: NA; J: TRBJ2-3; D: NA; DNA: TGTGCCAGCAGGGCTAGCAGGAATACGCAGTATTTT; CDR3: CASRASRNTQYF
V: TRBV18; size: NA; J: TRBJ1-3; D: NA; DNA: TGTGCCAGCTCACCAGTTCGGCAAGGGGCTGGAAACACCATATATTTT; CDR3: CASSPVRQGAGNTIYF
V: TRBV6-1; size: NA; J: TRBJ1-3; D: TRBD1; DNA: TGTGCCAGCAGCGCCGGGACAGCTTCTGGAAACACCATATATTTT; CDR3: CASSAGTASGNTIYF
V: TRBV11-1; size: NA; J: TRBJ2-2; D: NA; DNA: TGTGCCAGCAGTTTGGAATTAGGGGGAGACACCGGGGAGCTGTTTTTT; CDR3: CASSLELGGDTGELFF
V: TRBV11-1; size: NA; J: TRBJ2-2; D: TRBD2; DNA: TGTGCCAGCAGATTCCGGACTAGCGAGAACACCGGGGAGCTGTTTTTT; CDR3: CASRFRTSENTGELFF
V: TRBV5-1; size: NA; J: TRBJ2-5; D: TRBD2; DNA: TGCGCCAGCAGCCCCGGACTAGCGGGAGGCCCAGAGACCCAGTACTTC; CDR3: CASSPGLAGGPETQYF
V: TRBV30; size: NA; J: TRBJ2-7; D: TRBD2; DNA: TGTGCCTGGAGTATACTAGCGGGAGTTTACGAGCAGTACTTC; CDR3: CAWSILAGVYEQYF
V: TRBV6-6; size: NA; J: TRBJ2-7; D: NA; DNA: TGTGCCAGCAAGGCTAGTTCCTACGAGCAGTACTTC; CDR3: CASKASSYEQYF
V: TRBV27; size: once; J: TRBJ1-5; D: NA; DNA: TGTGCCAGCAGTCTCTCAGGGTCACGCAATCAGCCCCAGCATTTT; CDR3: CASSLSGSRNQPQHF
V: TRBV7-9; size: NA; J: TRBJ1-1; D: NA; DNA: TGTGCCAGCAGCTCCGAATTCAACAGGGAGATAGGTGGCACTGAAGCTTTCTTT; CDR3: CASSSEFNREIGGTEAFF
V: TRBV6-5; size: few; J: TRBJ1-2; D: TRBD1; DNA: TGTGCCAGCAGGGACAGGGGAGCTCCCTATGGCTACACCTTC; CDR3: CASRDRGAPYGYTF
V: TRBV7-6; size: NA; J: TRBJ1-1; D: NA; DNA: TGTGCCAGCAGCAGGGGGGCAGGGGAGGGCACTGAAGCTTTCTTT; CDR3: CASSRGAGEGTEAFF
V: TRBV20-1; size: NA; J: TRBJ1-1; D: NA; DNA: TGCAGTGCTATGGGGCAGCCTGAAGCTTTCTTT; CDR3: CSAMGQPEAFF
V: TRBV4-3; size: once; J: TRBJ2-3; D: TRBD2; DNA: TGCGCCAGCAGCCAGGGGTCTAGCGGGGGGGGAATAGCGCAGTATTTT; CDR3: CASSQGSSGGGIAQYF
V: TRBV2; size: NA; J: TRBJ2-7; D: NA; DNA: TGTGCCACCTGCAGGGTCGGCTCCTACGAGCAGTACTTC; CDR3: CATCRVGSYEQYF
V: TRBV30; size: NA; J: TRBJ2-7; D: TRBD1; DNA: TGTGCCTGGAGTAGGGACAGCAGCGAGCAGTACTTC; CDR3: CAWSRDSSEQYF
V: TRBV6-1; size: NA; J: TRBJ2-5; D: NA; DNA: TGTGCCAGCACGGGGGTGACAATCGAGACCCAGTACTTC; CDR3: CASTGVTIETQYF
V: TRBV13; size: NA; J: TRBJ2-5; D: TRBD2; DNA: TGTGCCAGCAGCTTAGGGACTAGCGAAGAGACCCAGTACTTC; CDR3: CASSLGTSEETQYF
V: TRBV2; size: NA; J: TRBJ1-1; D: NA; DNA: TGTGCCAGCAGACCTCAGGGGACCACTGAAGCTTTCTTT; CDR3: CASRPQGTTEAFF
V: TRBV19; size: NA; J: TRBJ2-5; D: NA; DNA: TGTGCCAGTAGCGACGGGACACTAGAGACCCAGTACTTC; CDR3: CASSDGTLETQYF
V: TRBV10-1; size: few; J: TRBJ1-1; D: NA; DNA: TGCGCCAGCAGTCGGGATATGAACACTGAAGCTTTCTTT; CDR3: CASSRDMNTEAFF
V: TRBV5-1; size: NA; J: TRBJ2-3; D: NA; DNA: TGCGCCAGCAGCTTGGGTAGTCAGGGGTTCGCAGATACGCAGTATTTT; CDR3: CASSLGSQGFADTQYF
V: TRBV21-1; size: NA; J: TRBJ2-2; D: NA; DNA: TGTGCCAGCAGCGCAATTAGCGGGGGGGCCGTTTGTGGCACCGGGGAGCTGTTTTTT; CDR3: CASSAISGGAVCGTGELFF
V: TRBV27; size: NA; J: TRBJ1-2; D: TRBD1; DNA: TGTGCCAGCAGTTGGTCGGGACAGGGGTCCTATGGCTACACCTTC; CDR3: CASSWSGQGSYGYTF
V: TRBV6-5; size: NA; J: TRBJ2-3; D: TRBD1; DNA: TGTGCCAGCAGTTACGGGTCAGGGGGCTCAGATACGCAGTATTTT; CDR3: CASSYGSGGSDTQYF
V: TRBV5-1; size: NA; J: TRBJ1-4; D: NA; DNA: TGCGCCAGCAGCTTAAGACAGGATAATGAAAAACTGTTTTTT; CDR3: CASSLRQDNEKLFF
V: TRBV6-4; size: few; J: TRBJ2-1; D: TRBD2; DNA: TGTGCCAGCAGTGACTCTGCGGGGGATTACAATGAGCAGTTCTTC; CDR3: CASSDSAGDYNEQFF
V: TRBV28; size: NA; J: TRBJ1-1; D: TRBD1; DNA: TGTGCCAGCAGTTTACCTCCGGGACAGATGAACACTGAAGCTTTCTTT; CDR3: CASSLPPGQMNTEAFF
V: TRBV2; size: once; J: TRBJ1-6; D: TRBD1; DNA: TGTGCCAGCAGGTCGACAGGGTACAATTCACCCCTCCACTTT; CDR3: CASRSTGYNSPLHF
V: TRBV10-1; size: NA; J: TRBJ2-5; D: TRBD1; DNA: TGCGCCAGCAGTGACCAGGGGGTGCGAGAGACCCAGTACTTC; CDR3: CASSDQGVRETQYF
V: TRBV7-8; size: few; J: TRBJ1-5; D: TRBD1; DNA: TGTGCCAGCAGCTTGGGACACAGGGGCGGGGGCAATCAGCCCCAGCATTTT; CDR3: CASSLGHRGGGNQPQHF
V: TRBV6-5; size: NA; J: TRBJ1-4; D: NA; DNA: TGTGCCAGCAGGCGCGACACCTCAACTAATGAAAAACTGTTTTTT; CDR3: CASRRDTSTNEKLFF
V: TRBV30; size: NA; J: TRBJ2-1; D: TRBD1; DNA: TGTGCCTGGAGTCCGGGACAGGGTGATAGGGCCTACAATGAGCAGTTCTTC; CDR3: CAWSPGQGDRAYNEQFF
V: TRBV2; size: NA; J: TRBJ2-5; D: TRBD1; DNA: TGTGCCAGCAGTAGACAGGGGGCGAAGTACTTC; CDR3: CASSRQGAKYF
V: TRBV5-8; size: NA; J: TRBJ2-3; D: NA; DNA: TGTGCCAGCAGCATAGGGGGGGGGTCAGATACGCAGTATTTT; CDR3: CASSIGGGSDTQYF
V: TRBV9; size: NA; J: TRBJ2-1; D: TRBD2; DNA: TGTGCCAGCAACCCCCGGGGGGGCTCCTACAATGAGCAGTTCTTC; CDR3: CASNPRGGSYNEQFF
V: TRBV19; size: NA; J: TRBJ2-1; D: TRBD2; DNA: TGTGCCAGTATACCAGCGGGGGGCCCACACAATGAGCAGTTCTTC; CDR3: CASIPAGGPHNEQFF
V: TRBV5-8; size: NA; J: TRBJ1-2; D: NA; DNA: TGTGCCAGCAGCTTGAATGGTCTACTCTATGGCTACACCTTC; CDR3: CASSLNGLLYGYTF
V: TRBV15; size: few; J: TRBJ1-1; D: NA; DNA: TGTGCCACCAGAGGGGAAGGGCTTGAAGCTTTCTTT; CDR3: CATRGEGLEAFF
V: TRBV18; size: NA; J: TRBJ2-7; D: TRBD1; DNA: TGTGCCAGCTCACCGGGACAGGGGGTAAACTCCTACGAGCAGTACTTC; CDR3: CASSPGQGVNSYEQYF
V: TRBV6-1; size: NA; J: TRBJ2-7; D: TRBD2; DNA: TGTGCCAGCAGTGAGGGCGGGAGACCCCACGAGCAGTACTTC; CDR3: CASSEGGRPHEQYF
V: TRBV28; size: NA; J: TRBJ1-5; D: TRBD1; DNA: TGTGCCAGCAGTCCGACAGGGGCAGGTCAGCCCCAGCATTTT; CDR3: CASSPTGAGQPQHF